Below, 22 T cell receptor beta chains from the same sample are listed, as sequenced in a study of T-cell memory formation after mild COVID-19 (dated by TCRdb to about 2021). Library generation was performed with 5' RACE. Instrument used: Illumina NovaSeq 6000. TCRdb itself trimmed the public reads at Q25 with fastp, ran MiXCR and retained productive beta chains. A single entry per CDR3 protein holds the most common genes and DNA from its merged rows. This sample holds 120,000 to 150,000 distinct CDR3 sequences; 6% to 7% were observed only once. The ten top clones hold about 1.9% of the sample. What was sequenced was PBMCs or a T cell subset sorted from them (not recorded which). The receptor source for this set is an adult woman who had mild COVID-19 (a few samples of this study predate the infection). The sample titles of this study are shuffled in the database, so cell type and time point are left out; the donor was told from shared clones.

There are a few counts of this clonotype. The rearrangement joins TRBV10-3 to TRBJ2-1; tentative D call: TRBD2 (7 bases). The V end was cut by 4 bases, the J end by 7 bases, with 17 bases between. The CDR3 spans 15 residues. Germline values: CDR1 ENHRY, CDR2 SYGVKD. The CDR3 protein is CAISVSGGRENEQFF. CDR3 in DNA: TGTGCCATCAGTGTCTCCGGGGGGCGGGAAAATGAGCAGTTCTTC.

This clonotype was seen ten or more times. The chain combines TRBV25-1 with TRBJ2-1; 9 positions agree with TRBD2. Per the germline V gene, CDR1 is MGHDK and CDR2 is SYGVNS. This CDR3 contains 16 residues. Trimming removed 1 base from V and 2 bases from J; junction bases left unmatched: 3. DNA for the CDR3: TGTGCCAGCAGTGAATCAGTAGCGGGAGCCTACAATGAGCAGTTCTTC. It encodes CASSESVAGAYNEQFF.

In this sample, this clonotype turned up many times. V and J are TRBV4-2 and TRBJ2-2; D call uncertain. Germline CDR1 and CDR2: LGHNA and YNFKEQ. The length of the CDR3 is 15 residues. V lost 2 bases, J lost 2 bases, and 9 bases lay in between. The CDR3 coding sequence is TGTGCCAGCAGCCAAATATCGGAAAACACCGGGGAGCTGTTTTTT. Its translation: CASSQISENTGELFF.

In this sample, this clonotype turned up many times. This rearrangement joins TRBV12-3 or TRBV12-4 to TRBJ2-3; D remains unclear. The CDR3 has 11 residues. Trimming stripped 4 bases from V and 6 bases from J, with 5 bases between. CDR3 in amino acids: CASSSADTQYF. In DNA form, the CDR3 reads TGTGCCAGCAGTTCGGCGGATACGCAGTATTTT.

This clonotype was recorded many times. As DNA, the CDR3 is TGTGCCAGCAGAAGGCTACTTTCAGGGTCCACTGAAGCTTTCTTT. Its translation: CASRRLLSGSTEAFF. V usage is TRBV12-3 or TRBV12-4 and J usage is TRBJ1-1; possibly TRBD1 for D (5 bases). The V end was cut by 6 bases, the J end by 4 bases, with 18 bases between. CDR3 length: 15 residues.

The chain uses TRBV5-4 and TRBJ1-2; TRBD1 agrees at 10 bases. The junction had 6 bases not matched to a gene; V was cut back by 2 bases and J by 8 bases. CDR3 length equals 14 residues. CDR1 and CDR2 (germline): SGHNT, YYREEE (reference sequence). CDR3 in amino acids: CASSFVGQGNGYTF. The CDR3 DNA is TGTGCCAGCAGCTTCGTGGGACAGGGGAACGGCTACACCTTC.

In its sample, this clonotype was seen a few times. This chain connects TRBV2 to TRBJ2-7; 8 bases align to TRBD1. V gave up 6 bases and J gave up 4 bases; unmatched junction bases: 11. Germline V lookup: CDR1 SNHLY, CDR2 FYNNEI. The CDR3 has 15 residues. The DNA for the CDR3 is TGTGCCAGCAGCAGCTCCGGGACAGGCCTTTACGAGCAGTACTTC. It yields the protein CASSSSGTGLYEQYF. The full variable domain, completed using reference TRBV2 and TRBJ2-7, is EPEVTQTPSHQVTQMGQEVILRCVPISNHLYFYWYRQILGQKVEFLVSFYNNEISEKSEIFDDQFSVERPDGSNFTLKIRSTKLEDSAMYFCASSSSGTGLYEQYFGPGTRLTVT.

This clonotype was observed many times. CDR3 protein: CASSLLATSYNEQFF. As DNA, the CDR3 is TGTGCCAGCAGCTTACTGGCGACCTCCTACAATGAGCAGTTCTTC. V is TRBV7-2 and J is TRBJ2-1; D is ambiguous. Germline V gene data show CDR1 as SGHTA and CDR2 as FQGNSA. The V end lost 2 bases, the J end lost 0 bases, and 8 bases lay between the germline ends. The CDR3 spans 15 residues.

V and J are TRBV24-1 and TRBJ2-7; 10 bases align to TRBD1. The CDR3 runs 14 residues. Unmatched junction bases numbered 3, after V lost 3 bases and J lost 5 bases. In germline, CDR1 is KGHDR, CDR2 SFDVKD. The CDR3 protein is CATSDPTGGNEQYF. Here the CDR3 DNA reads TGTGCCACCAGTGATCCGACAGGGGGCAACGAGCAGTACTTC.

This clonotype was counted at least ten times. CDR3 loop: CASSQDLAGQGELFF. CDR3 bases: TGTGCCAGCAGCCAAGACCTAGCGGGCCAAGGGGAGCTGTTTTTT. The chain links TRBV4-2 to TRBJ2-2; 8 nucleotides line up with TRBD2. This CDR3 is built from 15 residues. CDR1 and CDR2 (germline): LGHNA, YNFKEQ. V lost 0 bases to trimming and J lost 8 bases; unmatched junction nucleotides: 5.

This clonotype was found many times. This chain uses TRBV5-1 with TRBJ2-7, with D possibly called TRBD1 or TRBD2 (5 bases each). Germline values: CDR1 SGHRS, CDR2 YFSETQ. Trimming stripped 4 bases from V and 4 bases from J, with 12 bases between. This CDR3 spans 13 amino acids. In DNA, the CDR3 is TGCGCCAGCAGCCTAGCAGGGAATTACGAGCAGTACTTC. As protein: CASSLAGNYEQYF.

This clonotype has ten or more counts. The V call is TRBV18, the J call TRBJ2-7; 11 bases match TRBD2. This CDR3 comprises 19 residues. J was trimmed by 5 bases and V by 4 bases; bases with no gene match: 19. Germline CDR1 KGHSH, CDR2 LQKENI. This chain's CDR3 is CASSLLENSGRAGSHEQYF. The CDR3 DNA is TGTGCCAGCTCACTTCTTGAGAATAGCGGGAGGGCCGGGAGCCACGAGCAGTACTTC. Full variable domain (remainder filled in from reference TRBV18 and TRBJ2-7): NAGVMQNPRHLVRRRGQEARLRCSPMKGHSHVYWYRQLPEEGLKFMVYLQKENIIDESGMPKERFSAEFPKEGPSILRIQQVVRGDSAAYFCASSLLENSGRAGSHEQYFGPGTRLTVT.

Relative to its sample, this clonotype is medium-sized. The J gene is TRBJ2-7, the V gene TRBV15, with 11 bases aligning to TRBD1. Trimming took 3 bases from V and 6 from J; bases not matched to a gene: 7. There are 15 residues in the CDR3. Germline assignment: CDR1 LNHNV and CDR2 YYDKDF (reference sequence). This CDR3 reads CATSRNRDRGSEQYF. CDR3 DNA: TGTGCCACCAGCAGGAACCGGGACAGGGGGAGCGAGCAGTACTTC.

The chain couples TRBV20-1 to TRBJ2-3, with 9 bases identical to TRBD1. CDR3 size: 13 residues. V lost 1 base, J lost 4 bases, and 0 bases stayed unmatched. Germline V gene lookup returns CDR1 DFQATT and CDR2 SNEGSKA (reference sequence). The CDR3 loop is CSARGDRADTQYF. For the CDR3, the DNA is TGCAGTGCTAGAGGGGACAGGGCAGATACGCAGTATTTT.

This clonotype has a handful of counts. The CDR3: CASSPGLAGVQNEQFF. CDR3 in DNA: TGTGCCAGCTCACCAGGACTAGCGGGAGTCCAGAATGAGCAGTTCTTC. This sequence joins TRBV18 and TRBJ2-1; 13 bases line up with TRBD2. This CDR3 spans 16 amino acids. Per germline, CDR1 KGHSH and CDR2 LQKENI. V lost 2 bases and J lost 7; bases outside the gene matches: 5.

About this clonotype itself: A junction end diverges from the germline sequence, so it may reflect a read error. The chain combines TRBV5-1 with TRBJ2-1; TRBD1 might be the D (5 bases). Germline lookup yields CDR1 SGHRS and CDR2 YFSETQ. The CDR3 runs 12 residues. The CDR3 spells CASSKTDNERFF. Written as DNA, the CDR3 is TGCGCCAGCAGCAAGACAGACAATGAGCGGTTCTTC.

The genes are TRBV7-9 and TRBJ2-3; D gene uncertain. Trimming removed 5 bases from V and 2 bases from J, with 8 bases in between. The CDR3 sequence is 13 residues long. Germline V gene sequence: CDR1 SEHNR, CDR2 FQNEAQ (reference sequence). In nucleotides, the CDR3 is TGTGCCAGCAGCCAACTCTCCACAGATACGCAGTATTTT. Amino acid sequence: CASSQLSTDTQYF.

This clonotype was seen more than once but under ten times. One junction end disagrees with the germline gene, perhaps due to a read error. The chain recombines TRBV7-2 with TRBJ2-1; 8 positions match TRBD2. The CDR3 is 14 amino acids. The germline CDR1 and CDR2 sequences are SGHTA and FQGNSA. The chain's CDR3 is CASNLAGLNNEQFF. CDR3 sequence (DNA): TGTGCCAGCAACTTAGCGGGACTCAACAATGAGCAGTTCTTC.

This clonotype was detected ten times or more. This rearrangement joins TRBV6-6 to TRBJ2-1, with 10 bases matching TRBD1. Germline-derived CDR1 and CDR2 are MNHNY and SVGAGI (reference sequence). CDR3 length: 15 amino acids. The ends lost 0 bases at V and 6 bases at J; junction bases unmatched: 2. The CDR3 is CASSYSGTGVNEQFF. For the CDR3, the DNA is TGTGCCAGCAGTTACTCGGGGACAGGGGTCAATGAGCAGTTCTTC.

This clonotype was seen many times. This may be a read error: a much more frequent sequence differs by one nucleotide. V usage is TRBV20-1 and J usage is TRBJ2-5; a weak D match, TRBD1 (5 bases). This CDR3 contains 11 residues. CDR1 DFQATT and CDR2 SNEGSKA come from the germline V gene (reference sequence). The CDR3 is CRAPAGRTQYF. CDR3 nucleotides: TGCAGGGCCCCAGCAGGGCGGACCCAGTACTTC.

In this sample, this clonotype turned up a few times. The rearrangement joins TRBV5-5 to TRBJ2-3; 10 positions match TRBD1. The germline gives CDR1 SGHKS, CDR2 YYEKEE (reference sequence). The CDR3 length is 20 residues. V shed 4 bases and J 1 base; nucleotides not matched to a gene: 18. The CDR3 loop reads CASSASHTFRTGGGTDTQYF. For the CDR3, the DNA is TGTGCCAGCAGCGCTTCTCACACCTTCAGGACAGGGGGAGGCACAGATACGCAGTATTTT.

The gene calls are TRBV9 and TRBJ1-4; 7 positions match TRBD1. V shed 0 bases and J 2 bases; nucleotides not matched to a gene: 7. This CDR3 region has 17 residues. The V gene's germline CDR1 is SGDLS and CDR2 YYNGEE. The CDR3 spells CASSVGGTDSTNEKLFF. Written as DNA, the CDR3 is TGTGCCAGCAGCGTAGGAGGGACAGATTCGACTAATGAAAAACTGTTTTTT.